This section outlines one TCR beta chain sequence together with its context. This clonotype was recorded at least ten times. The target of this receptor is not known. No base qualities exist here, and no much larger clone lies one base off it. V drops 8 bases and J drops 0 bases, leaving 8 bases in between. The germline V gene provides CDR1 SNHLY and CDR2 FYNNEI. The cysteine opens and the phenylalanine closes a CDR3 of 13 amino acids. Only the CDR3 DNA stays, 39 bases, in frame from base 1. The TCR beta CDR3 regions were amplified from RNA transcripts. For the first round of RT-PCR on the TCR CDR3, the HTBI primer set was used together with the Qiagen OneStep RT-PCR kit. Libraries were constructed in a second round of multiplex PCR, after which size selection and purification were carried out. Paired-end sequencing of the libraries was performed with 100 bp reads on an Illumina HiSeq2000. Per the authors' processing: SOAPnuke was used to process the raw data, throwing out any read that contained adapters or uncalled bases, had a mean Phred below 15, or lacked an exact constant-primer or identifier match. COPE v1.2.5 was used to merge high-quality paired reads, and clonotypes were defined as unique nucleotide sequences. MiTCR v1.1 was used to align clonotypes to the IMGT TRBV, TRBD and TRBJ reference segments. The analysis included only V-J combinations with a frequency above 0.0001, which together covered roughly 99% of the repertoires. The TCS score was defined as the ratio of F50 (clonal expansion) to E x V (chaos), calculated using BLOSUM62-based TCRdist between CDR3 peptides within each V-J. Welch's t-statistics and random forest reduced roughly 530 V-J features to fewer than 15, which were used in a naive Bayes classifier (R e1071). TCRdb redid the processing of the public reads, applying fastp at Q25 and MiXCR, and retained in-frame beta chains. Each CDR3 protein gets just one entry, which takes the most common genes and DNA from the rows behind it. V and J calls and clone size were set by TCRdb, not the authors. The sample records 550,000 to 850,000 distinct CDR3 sequences, roughly a sixth of which are singletons. The ten biggest clones cover around 15% of the sample.

The source of the sample is a study of T cells in Graves' hyperthyroidism and ophthalmopathy (dated by TCRdb to the late 2010s). With respect to the entire study: Peripheral blood samples were taken at the time of initial diagnosis, prior to any treatment. The 100 discovery patients were divided at random into training and test sets in a 7:3 ratio. Once sampling was done, hyperthyroidism patients were given methimazole at a starting dose of 30 mg daily, whereas ophthalmopathy patients were given high-dose intravenous methylprednisolone. Whether ophthalmopathy could be predicted prospectively was tested in an independent validation cohort made up of approximately 19 hyperthyroidism patients plus 17 patients who later progressed to ophthalmopathy. In addition, the study compared T-cell repertoires in thyroid tissue and in blood from over 5 Graves' hyperthyroidism patients. TCR Vbeta CDR3 sequencing of 120 to 150 peripheral blood samples (about 45 ophthalmopathy, 75 to 85 hyperthyroidism and approximately 17 progressor patients) is reported in the paper. To identify distinguishing TCR V-J signatures, a discovery cohort of about a hundred patients was used, comprising approximately 40 with Graves' ophthalmopathy and some 60 with stable Graves' hyperthyroidism. What the study reported, not specific to this receptor: A model built on a 13 V-J signature distinguished ophthalmopathy from stable hyperthyroidism, reaching about 89% sensitivity and about 81% specificity in cross-validation and 80%/75% in testing. During validation, the model predicted progression to ophthalmopathy a median of around 7 months ahead of onset, with around 70% sensitivity and almost 75% specificity. Sample size was not statistically predetermined, and investigators were not blinded to group allocation. Most expanded thyroid clonotypes (frequency above 0.001) were also detected in blood, suggesting blood repertoires may reflect thyroid immune responses.

Hyperthyroidism patients were newly diagnosed, had a disease duration of under 2 months, and were aged 18 to 65 years. Exclusion was applied to patients with uncontrolled infections, other autoimmune diseases, pregnancy or lactation. Clinical symptoms, serum thyroxine and TRAb, thyroid ultrasound, and orbital computed tomography formed the basis for the diagnoses. Blood from progressor patients was drawn when they were first diagnosed with hyperthyroidism, before any ophthalmopathy symptoms appeared. PBMCs were separated from about 10 ml of fresh peripheral blood using Ficoll-Paque density gradient centrifugation. Progressor patients were first diagnosed with Graves' hyperthyroidism and then developed ophthalmopathy during follow-up. Total RNA was extracted with Trizol reagent, and quality was checked on an Agilent 2100 Bioanalyzer.

The chain joins TRBV2 to TRBJ1-5; no D gene is confidently identified. This sequence was found in a woman between 45 and 60 years old with Graves' hyperthyroidism that later progressed to Graves' ophthalmopathy. Sequenced: blood. The CDR3 corresponds to CASGPYSNQPQHF. The DNA is as follows: TGTGCCAGCGGACCTTATAGCAATCAGCCCCAGCATTTT.